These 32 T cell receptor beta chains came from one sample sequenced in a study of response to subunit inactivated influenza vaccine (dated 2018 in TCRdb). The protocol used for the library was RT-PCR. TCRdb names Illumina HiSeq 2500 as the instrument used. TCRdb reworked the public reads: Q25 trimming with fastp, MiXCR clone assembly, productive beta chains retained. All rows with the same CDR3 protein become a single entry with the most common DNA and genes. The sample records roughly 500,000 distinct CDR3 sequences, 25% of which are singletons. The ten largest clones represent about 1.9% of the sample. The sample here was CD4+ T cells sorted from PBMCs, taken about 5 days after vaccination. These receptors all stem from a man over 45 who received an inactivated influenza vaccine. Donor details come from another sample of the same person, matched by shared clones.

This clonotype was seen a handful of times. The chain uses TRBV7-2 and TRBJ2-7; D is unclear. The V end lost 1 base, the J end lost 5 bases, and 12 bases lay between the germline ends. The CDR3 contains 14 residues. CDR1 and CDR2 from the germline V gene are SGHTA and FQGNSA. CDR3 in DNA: TGTGCCAGCAGCTTAGACAAGAGCCCAAACGAGCAGTACTTC. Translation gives CASSLDKSPNEQYF.

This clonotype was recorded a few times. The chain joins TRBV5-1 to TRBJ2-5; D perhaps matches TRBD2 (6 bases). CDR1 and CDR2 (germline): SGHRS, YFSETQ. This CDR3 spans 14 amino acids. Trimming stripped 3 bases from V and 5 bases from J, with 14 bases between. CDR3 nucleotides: TGCGCCAGCAGCTCCGGGACTTCCCCGGAGACCCAGTACTTC. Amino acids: CASSSGTSPETQYF. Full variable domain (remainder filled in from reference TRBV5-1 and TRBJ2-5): KAGVTQTPRYLIKTRGQQVTLSCSPISGHRSVSWYQQTPGQGLQFLFEYFSETQRNKGNFPGRFSGRQFSNSRSEMNVSTLELGDSALYLCASSSGTSPETQYFGPGTRLLVL.

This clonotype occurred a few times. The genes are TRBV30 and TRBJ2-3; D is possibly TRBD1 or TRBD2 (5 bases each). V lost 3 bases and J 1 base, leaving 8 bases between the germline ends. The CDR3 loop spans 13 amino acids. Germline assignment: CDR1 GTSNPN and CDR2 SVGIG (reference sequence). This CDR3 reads CAWRRGRTDTQYF. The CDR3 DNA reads TGTGCCTGGAGGAGGGGTCGCACAGATACGCAGTATTTT.

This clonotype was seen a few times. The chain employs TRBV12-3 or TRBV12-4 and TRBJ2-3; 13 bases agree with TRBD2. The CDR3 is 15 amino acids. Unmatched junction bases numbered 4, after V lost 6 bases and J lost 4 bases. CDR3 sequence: CASSRTSGGSDTQYF. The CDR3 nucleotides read TGTGCCAGCAGCCGGACTAGCGGGGGTTCAGATACGCAGTATTTT.

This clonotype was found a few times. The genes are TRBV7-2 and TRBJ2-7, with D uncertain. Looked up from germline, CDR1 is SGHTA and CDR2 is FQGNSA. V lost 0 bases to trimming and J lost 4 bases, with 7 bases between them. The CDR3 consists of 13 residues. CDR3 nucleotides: TGTGCCAGCAGCTTAGCACTGACATACGAGCAGTACTTC. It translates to CASSLALTYEQYF.

The CDR3 DNA sequence: TGCAGCGCTGAGGACAGGATGAACACTGAAGCTTTCTTT. This gives the protein CSAEDRMNTEAFF. This chain connects TRBV29-1 to TRBJ1-1; the match to TRBD1 covers 7 bases. Unmatched junction bases numbered 5, after V lost 7 bases and J lost 0 bases. This CDR3 is built from 13 residues. CDR1 SQVTM and CDR2 ANQGSEA come from the germline V gene.

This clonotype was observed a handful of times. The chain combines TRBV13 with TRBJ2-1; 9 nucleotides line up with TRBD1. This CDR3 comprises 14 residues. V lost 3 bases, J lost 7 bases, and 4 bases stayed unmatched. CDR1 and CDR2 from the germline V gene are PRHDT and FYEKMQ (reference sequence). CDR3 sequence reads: CASSLDRGWNEQFF. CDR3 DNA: TGTGCCAGCAGCTTGGACAGGGGCTGGAATGAGCAGTTCTTC.

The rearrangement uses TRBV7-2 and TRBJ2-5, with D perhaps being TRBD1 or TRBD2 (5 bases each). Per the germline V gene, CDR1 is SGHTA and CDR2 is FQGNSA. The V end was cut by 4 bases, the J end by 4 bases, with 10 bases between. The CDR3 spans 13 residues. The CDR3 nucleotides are TGTGCCAGCAGCTGGGCAGGGAGAGAGACCCAGTACTTC. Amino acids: CASSWAGRETQYF.

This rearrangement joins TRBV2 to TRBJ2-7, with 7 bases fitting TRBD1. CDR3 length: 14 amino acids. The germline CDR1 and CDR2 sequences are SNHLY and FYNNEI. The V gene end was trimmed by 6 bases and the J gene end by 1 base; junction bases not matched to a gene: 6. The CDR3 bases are TGTGCCAGCAGACGGACAGGCCCTTCCTACGAGCAGTACTTC. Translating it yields CASRRTGPSYEQYF.

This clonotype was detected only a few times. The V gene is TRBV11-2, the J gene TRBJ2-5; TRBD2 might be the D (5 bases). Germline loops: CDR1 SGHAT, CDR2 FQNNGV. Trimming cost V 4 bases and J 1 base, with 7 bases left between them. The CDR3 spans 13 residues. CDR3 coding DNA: TGTGCCAGCAGCTGGACTGTCCAAGAGACCCAGTACTTC. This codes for CASSWTVQETQYF.

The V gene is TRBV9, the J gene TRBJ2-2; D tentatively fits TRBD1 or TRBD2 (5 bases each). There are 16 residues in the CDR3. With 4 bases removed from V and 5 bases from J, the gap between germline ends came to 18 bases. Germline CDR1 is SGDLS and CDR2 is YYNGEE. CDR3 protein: CASSPRGDYGTGELFF. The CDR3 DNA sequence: TGTGCCAGCAGCCCAAGGGGTGACTACGGAACCGGGGAGCTGTTTTTT.

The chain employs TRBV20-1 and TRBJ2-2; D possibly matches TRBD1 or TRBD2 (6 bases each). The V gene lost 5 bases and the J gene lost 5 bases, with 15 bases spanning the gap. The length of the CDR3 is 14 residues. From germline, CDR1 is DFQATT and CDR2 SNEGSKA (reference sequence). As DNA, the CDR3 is TGCAGTGCTTCCCCGACAGGAGGGACCGGGGAGCTGTTTTTT. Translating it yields CSASPTGGTGELFF.

DNA of the CDR3: TGCAGTGCTCAGGGACCCCGAGCCACCTACGAGCAGTACTTC. It is translated as CSAQGPRATYEQYF. The rearrangement links TRBV20-1 to TRBJ2-7; D may correspond to TRBD1 or TRBD2 (5 bases each). Germline V lookup: CDR1 DFQATT, CDR2 SNEGSKA (reference sequence). This CDR3 spans 14 amino acids. Trimming left V 5 bases short and J 2 bases short, with 16 bases between.

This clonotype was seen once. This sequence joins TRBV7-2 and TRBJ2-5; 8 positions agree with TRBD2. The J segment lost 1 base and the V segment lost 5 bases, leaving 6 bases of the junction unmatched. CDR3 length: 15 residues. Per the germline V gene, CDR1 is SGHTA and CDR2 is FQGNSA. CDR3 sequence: CASSRQTSVQETQYF. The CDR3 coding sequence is TGTGCCAGCAGCCGTCAGACTAGCGTCCAAGAGACCCAGTACTTC. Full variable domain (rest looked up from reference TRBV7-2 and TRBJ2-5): GAGVSQSPSNKVTEKGKDVELRCDPISGHTALYWYRQSLGQGLEFLIYFQGNSAPDKSGLPSDRFSAERTGGSVSTLTIQRTQQEDSAVYLCASSRQTSVQETQYFGPGTRLLVL.

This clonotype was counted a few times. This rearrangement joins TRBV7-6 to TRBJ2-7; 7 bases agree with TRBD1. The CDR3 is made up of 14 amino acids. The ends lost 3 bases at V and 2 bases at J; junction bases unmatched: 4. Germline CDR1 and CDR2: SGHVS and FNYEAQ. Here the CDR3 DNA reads TGTGCCAGCAGCTTCACGGGACAGACCTACGAGCAGTACTTC. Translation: CASSFTGQTYEQYF.

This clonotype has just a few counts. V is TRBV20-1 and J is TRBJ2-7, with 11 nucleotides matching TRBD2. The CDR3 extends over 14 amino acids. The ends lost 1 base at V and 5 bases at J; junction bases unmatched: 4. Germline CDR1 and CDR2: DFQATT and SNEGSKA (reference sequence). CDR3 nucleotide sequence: TGCAGTGCTAGAGTTAGCGGGAGGGCCCACGAGCAGTACTTC. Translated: CSARVSGRAHEQYF.

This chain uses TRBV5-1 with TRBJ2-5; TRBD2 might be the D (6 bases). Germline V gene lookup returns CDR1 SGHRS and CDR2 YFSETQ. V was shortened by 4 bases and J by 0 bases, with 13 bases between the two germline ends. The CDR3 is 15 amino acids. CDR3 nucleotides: TGCGCCAGCAGCCCCACGGGGGAGTACCAAGAGACCCAGTACTTC. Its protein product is CASSPTGEYQETQYF.

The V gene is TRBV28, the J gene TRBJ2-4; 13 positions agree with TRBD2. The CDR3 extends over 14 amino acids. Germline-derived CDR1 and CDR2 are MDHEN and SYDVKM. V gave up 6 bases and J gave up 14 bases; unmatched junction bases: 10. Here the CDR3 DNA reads TGTGCCAGCAGCCCAGGACTAGCGGGGGCCCAAAAGTACTTC. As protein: CASSPGLAGAQKYF.

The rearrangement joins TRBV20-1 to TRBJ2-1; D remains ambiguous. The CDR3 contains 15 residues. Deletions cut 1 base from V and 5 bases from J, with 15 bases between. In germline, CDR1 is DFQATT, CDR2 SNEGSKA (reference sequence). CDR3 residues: CSARGRLGRNNEQFF. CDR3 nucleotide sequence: TGCAGTGCTAGAGGTCGGTTGGGCAGAAACAATGAGCAGTTCTTC.

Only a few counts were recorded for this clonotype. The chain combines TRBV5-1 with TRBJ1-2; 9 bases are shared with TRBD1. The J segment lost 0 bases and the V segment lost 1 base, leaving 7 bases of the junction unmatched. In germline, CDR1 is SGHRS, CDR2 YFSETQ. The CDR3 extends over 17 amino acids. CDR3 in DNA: TGCGCCAGCAGCTTGTCCAGAAGACAGGGGGCTAACTATGGCTACACCTTC. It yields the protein CASSLSRRQGANYGYTF.

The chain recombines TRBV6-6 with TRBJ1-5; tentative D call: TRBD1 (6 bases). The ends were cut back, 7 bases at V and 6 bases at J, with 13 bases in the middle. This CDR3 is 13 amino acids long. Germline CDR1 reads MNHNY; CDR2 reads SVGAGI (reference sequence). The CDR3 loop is CASKIEGGQPQHF. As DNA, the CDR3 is TGTGCCAGCAAAATCGAAGGGGGTCAGCCCCAGCATTTT.

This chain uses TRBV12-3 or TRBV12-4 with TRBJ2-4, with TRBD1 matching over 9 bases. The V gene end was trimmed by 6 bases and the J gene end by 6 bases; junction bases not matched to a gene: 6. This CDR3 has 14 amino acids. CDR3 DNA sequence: TGTGCCAGCAGCATAACAGGGGGCGGAAACATTCAGTACTTC. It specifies CASSITGGGNIQYF.

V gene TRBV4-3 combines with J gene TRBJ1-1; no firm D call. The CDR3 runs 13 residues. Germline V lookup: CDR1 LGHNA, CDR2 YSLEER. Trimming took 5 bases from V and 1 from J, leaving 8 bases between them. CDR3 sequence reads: CASSESKNTEAFF. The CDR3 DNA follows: TGCGCCAGCAGCGAAAGCAAGAACACTGAAGCTTTCTTT.

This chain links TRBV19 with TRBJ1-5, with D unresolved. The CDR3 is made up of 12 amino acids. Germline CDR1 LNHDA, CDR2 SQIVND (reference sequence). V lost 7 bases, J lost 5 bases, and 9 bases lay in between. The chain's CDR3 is CASTDSYQPQHF. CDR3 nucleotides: TGTGCCAGTACCGATTCGTATCAGCCCCAGCATTTT.

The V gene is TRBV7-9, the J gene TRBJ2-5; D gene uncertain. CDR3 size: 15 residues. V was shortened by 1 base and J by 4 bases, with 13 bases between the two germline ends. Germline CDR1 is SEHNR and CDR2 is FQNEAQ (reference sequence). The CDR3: CASSLGPHVGETQYF. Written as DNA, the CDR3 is TGTGCCAGCAGCTTAGGACCTCATGTGGGAGAGACCCAGTACTTC.

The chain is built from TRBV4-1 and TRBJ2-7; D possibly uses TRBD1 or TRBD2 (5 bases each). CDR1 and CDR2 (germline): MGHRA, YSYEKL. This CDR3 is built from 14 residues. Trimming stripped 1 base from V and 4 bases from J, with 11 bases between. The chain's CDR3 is CASSQASGPYEQYF. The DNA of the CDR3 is TGCGCCAGCAGCCAAGCTTCGGGACCGTACGAGCAGTACTTC.

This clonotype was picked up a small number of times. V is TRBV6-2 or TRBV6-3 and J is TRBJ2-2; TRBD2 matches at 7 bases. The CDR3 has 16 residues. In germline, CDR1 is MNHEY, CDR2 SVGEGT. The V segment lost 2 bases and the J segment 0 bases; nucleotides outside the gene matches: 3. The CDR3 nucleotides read TGTGCCAGCAGTTACGGGCTAGCGGCGAACACCGGGGAGCTGTTTTTT. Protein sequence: CASSYGLAANTGELFF.

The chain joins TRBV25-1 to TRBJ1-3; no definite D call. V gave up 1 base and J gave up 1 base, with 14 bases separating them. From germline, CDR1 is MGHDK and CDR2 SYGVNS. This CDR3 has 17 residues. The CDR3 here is CASSEFLAGQSGNTIYF. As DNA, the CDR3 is TGTGCCAGCAGTGAATTTTTGGCAGGCCAATCTGGAAACACCATATATTTT. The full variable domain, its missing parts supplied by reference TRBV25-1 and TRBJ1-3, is EADIYQTPRYLVIGTGKKITLECSQTMGHDKMYWYQQDPGMELHLIHYSYGVNSTEKGDLSSESTVSRIRTEHFPLTLESARPSHTSQYLCASSEFLAGQSGNTIYFGEGSWLTVV.

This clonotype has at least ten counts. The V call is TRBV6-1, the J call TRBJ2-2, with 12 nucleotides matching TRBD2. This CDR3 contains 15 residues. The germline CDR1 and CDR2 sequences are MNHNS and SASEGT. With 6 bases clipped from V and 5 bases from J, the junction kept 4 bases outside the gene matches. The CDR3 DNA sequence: TGTGCCAGCAGCAAACTAGCGGGGGGTACCGGGGAGCTGTTTTTT. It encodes CASSKLAGGTGELFF.

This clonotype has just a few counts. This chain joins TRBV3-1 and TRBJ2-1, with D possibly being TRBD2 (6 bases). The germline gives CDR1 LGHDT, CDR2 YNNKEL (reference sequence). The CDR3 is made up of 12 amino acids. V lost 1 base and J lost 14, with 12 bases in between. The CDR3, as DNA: TGTGCCAGCAGCCAAGGCCGGGAGAGGGAGTTCTTC. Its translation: CASSQGREREFF.

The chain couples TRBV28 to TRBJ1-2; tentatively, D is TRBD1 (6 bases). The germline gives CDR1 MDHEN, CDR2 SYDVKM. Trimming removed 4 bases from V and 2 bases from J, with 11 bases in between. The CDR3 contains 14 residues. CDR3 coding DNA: TGTGCCAGCAGTTCCCTCACAGGGAACTATGGCTACACCTTC. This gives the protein CASSSLTGNYGYTF.

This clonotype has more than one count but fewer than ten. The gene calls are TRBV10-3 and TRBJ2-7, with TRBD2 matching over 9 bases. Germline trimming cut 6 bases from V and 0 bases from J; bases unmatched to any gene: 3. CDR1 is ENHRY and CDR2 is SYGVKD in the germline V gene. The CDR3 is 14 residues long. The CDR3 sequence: CAISQAGGSYEQYF. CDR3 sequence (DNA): TGTGCCATCAGCCAAGCGGGGGGCTCCTACGAGCAGTACTTC.